This T cell receptor (beta chain) was observed in a study of response to subunit inactivated influenza vaccine. Whole-study findings and limits: Seasonal influenza vaccination, on each occasion, was suggested by the authors to recruit few new T cells.

TCRdb used MiXCR to reprocess the RT-PCR reads, holding one entry per CDR3 protein. Of fewer than 600,000 distinct CDR3 sequences in the sample, 6% to 9% were seen once. This clonotype occurred many times. Its antigen remains unknown. The germline V gene has CDR1 PRHDT and CDR2 FYEKMQ (reference sequence). CDR3 length equals 13 residues. Trimming removed 2 bases from V and 4 bases from J, with 8 bases in between. The source was PBMCs from blood, collected roughly 24 months after vaccination. The TCR was taken from a man between 50 and 69 years old who received an inactivated influenza vaccine. The V call is TRBV13, the J call TRBJ1-1; D gene uncertain. Here the CDR3 DNA reads TGTGCCAGCAGCTTAATCGGGATCACTGAAGCTTTCTTT. This encodes CASSLIGITEAFF.